The 6 T cell receptor beta chains listed next were all sequenced from one sample in a study of T cell repertoires in cytomegalovirus infection. Each CDR3 protein gets one entry after TCRdb re-called the reads with MiXCR. The sample consists of fewer than 950,000 distinct CDR3 sequences, roughly 33% of them appearing once. No antigen is known for these receptors. Specimen: cultured CD8+ T cells from PBMCs, collected from culture after CMV antigen stimulation. These receptors were collected from a human donor in good health (CMV status not recorded). Some clones in this sample may be carry-over from other donors' samples.

This chain links TRBV14 with TRBJ1-6; tentatively, D is TRBD1 (6 bases). Trimming cost V 4 bases and J 9 bases, with 16 bases left between them. The CDR3 is 15 residues long. Germline lookup yields CDR1 SGHDN and CDR2 FVKESK. The DNA for the CDR3 is TGTGCCAGCAGCCCCGAACAGGGAGGAATTTCACCCCTCCACTTT. This translates into CASSPEQGGISPLHF.

The chain joins TRBV7-2 to TRBJ2-1, with TRBD2 matching over 14 bases. Per the germline V gene, CDR1 is SGHTA and CDR2 is FQGNSA. The CDR3 runs to 17 residues. The V and J ends lost 5 bases and 8 bases, in that order; junction bases with no gene match: 11. The DNA for the CDR3 is TGTGCCAGCAGCCTTAGCTCGGGACTAGCGGGGGTTTATGAGCAGTTCTTC. The encoded protein is CASSLSSGLAGVYEQFF.

The table lists this clonotype with many counts. CDR3 region: CASSFLTPGGEQFF. The CDR3 coding sequence is TGTGCCAGCAGCTTCCTGACACCCGGGGGTGAGCAGTTCTTC. The genes are TRBV7-6 and TRBJ2-1; a possible D gene is TRBD2 (6 bases). V lost 3 bases to trimming and J lost 9 bases, with 15 bases between them. Per germline, CDR1 SGHVS and CDR2 FNYEAQ. This CDR3 has 14 amino acids.

The chain joins TRBV28 to TRBJ2-3; no clear D. Trimming stripped 1 base from V and 5 bases from J, with 10 bases between. Germline loops: CDR1 MDHEN, CDR2 SYDVKM. The CDR3 consists of 14 residues. The CDR3 nucleotides read TGTGCCAGCAGTTTATTGGGCAGGAAAGATACGCAGTATTTT. Its protein is CASSLLGRKDTQYF.

Many counts were recorded for this clonotype. This chain links TRBV7-6 with TRBJ1-4, with 8 positions matching TRBD1. CDR3 length: 16 amino acids. Germline values: CDR1 SGHVS, CDR2 FNYEAQ. The ends lost 6 bases at V and 5 bases at J; junction bases unmatched: 11. The CDR3 bases are TGTGCCAGCAGTTCGTCGGTGGACAGGGCAAATGAAAAACTGTTTTTT. It specifies CASSSSVDRANEKLFF.

This rearrangement joins TRBV2 to TRBJ1-2; TRBD1 matches at 8 bases. Germline V gene sequence: CDR1 SNHLY, CDR2 FYNNEI. V lost 6 bases and J lost 7; bases outside the gene matches: 7. The CDR3 is 13 amino acids. CDR3 coding DNA: TGTGCCAGCAGGGACAGGGATGGAAGTGGCTACACCTTC. Its protein product is CASRDRDGSGYTF.